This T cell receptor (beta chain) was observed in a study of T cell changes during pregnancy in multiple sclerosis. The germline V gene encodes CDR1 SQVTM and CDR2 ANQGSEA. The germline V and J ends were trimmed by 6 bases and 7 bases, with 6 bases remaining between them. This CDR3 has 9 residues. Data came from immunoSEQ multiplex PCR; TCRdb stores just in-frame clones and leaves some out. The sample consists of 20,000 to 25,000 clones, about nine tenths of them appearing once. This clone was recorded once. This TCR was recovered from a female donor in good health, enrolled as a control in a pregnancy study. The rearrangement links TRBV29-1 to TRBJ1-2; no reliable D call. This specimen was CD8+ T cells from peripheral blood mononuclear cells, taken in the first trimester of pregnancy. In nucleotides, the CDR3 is TGCAGCGTATCATCTGGCTACACCTTC. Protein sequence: CSVSSGYTF.